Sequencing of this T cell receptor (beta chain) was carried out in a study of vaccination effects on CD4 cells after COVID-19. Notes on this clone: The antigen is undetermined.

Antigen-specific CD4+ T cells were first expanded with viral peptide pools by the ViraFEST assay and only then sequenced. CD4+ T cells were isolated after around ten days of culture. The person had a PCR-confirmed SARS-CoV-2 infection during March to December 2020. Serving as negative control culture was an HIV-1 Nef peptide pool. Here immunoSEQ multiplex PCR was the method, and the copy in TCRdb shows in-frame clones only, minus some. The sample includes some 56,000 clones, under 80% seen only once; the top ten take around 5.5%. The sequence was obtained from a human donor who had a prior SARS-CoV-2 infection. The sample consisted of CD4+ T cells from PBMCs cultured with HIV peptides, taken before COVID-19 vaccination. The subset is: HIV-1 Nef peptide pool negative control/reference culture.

The CDR3: CASRLGGAYEQYF. The CDR3 DNA reads as TGTGCCAGCAGACTAGGTGGTGCCTACGAGCAGTACTTC. This chain uses TRBV7-8 with TRBJ2-7; TRBD2 is a possible D gene (5 bases). CDR1 is SGHVS and CDR2 is FQNEAQ in the germline V gene. The CDR3 totals 13 residues. Trimming took off 6 bases at V and 2 bases at J, with 11 bases between the two ends.